This TCR beta chain was captured in a study of long-term antiretroviral therapy in people with HIV. Study-wide results and caveats: Once patients were on ART, diversity went higher but still fell short of transplant donor controls.

The CDR3 loop spans 13 amino acids. Germline V gene data show CDR1 as MGHRA and CDR2 as YSYEKL. Trimming pared 4 bases from V and 4 bases from J, leaving 10 bases between. Details on this clone: The antigen is undetermined.

Version v3.0 of the immunoSEQ assay ran at survey level. Sequencing of each sample targeted about 40,000-55,000 T-cell genomes. Generated by immunoSEQ multiplex PCR, the TCRdb table keeps only in-frame clones and is missing some. This sample yields roughly 38,000 clones, of which roughly four fifths are seen a single time; around 13% belongs to the top ten. The rearrangement joins TRBV4-1 to TRBJ1-2; D unresolved. This specimen was unsorted PBMCs, taken 0.3 years after starting antiretroviral therapy. This receptor was identified in a young man with HIV. DNA of the CDR3: TGCGCCAGCAGCCCGGAGTGGTCCTATGGCTACACCTTC. Amino acid sequence: CASSPEWSYGYTF.